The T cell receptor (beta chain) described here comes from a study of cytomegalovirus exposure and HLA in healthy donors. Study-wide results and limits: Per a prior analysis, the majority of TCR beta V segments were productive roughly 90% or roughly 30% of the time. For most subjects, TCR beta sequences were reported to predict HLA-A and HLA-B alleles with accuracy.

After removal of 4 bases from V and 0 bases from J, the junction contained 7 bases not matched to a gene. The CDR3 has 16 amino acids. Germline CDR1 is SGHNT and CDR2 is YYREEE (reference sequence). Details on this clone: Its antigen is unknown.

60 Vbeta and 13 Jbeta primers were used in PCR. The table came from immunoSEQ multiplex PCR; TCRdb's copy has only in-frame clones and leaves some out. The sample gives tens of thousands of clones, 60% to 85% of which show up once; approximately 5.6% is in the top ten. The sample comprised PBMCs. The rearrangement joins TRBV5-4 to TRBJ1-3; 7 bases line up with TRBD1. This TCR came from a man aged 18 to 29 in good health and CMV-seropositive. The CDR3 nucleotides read TGTGCCAGCAGCCCGCCGGGGACAGACTCTGGAAACACCATATATTTT. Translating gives CASSPPGTDSGNTIYF.